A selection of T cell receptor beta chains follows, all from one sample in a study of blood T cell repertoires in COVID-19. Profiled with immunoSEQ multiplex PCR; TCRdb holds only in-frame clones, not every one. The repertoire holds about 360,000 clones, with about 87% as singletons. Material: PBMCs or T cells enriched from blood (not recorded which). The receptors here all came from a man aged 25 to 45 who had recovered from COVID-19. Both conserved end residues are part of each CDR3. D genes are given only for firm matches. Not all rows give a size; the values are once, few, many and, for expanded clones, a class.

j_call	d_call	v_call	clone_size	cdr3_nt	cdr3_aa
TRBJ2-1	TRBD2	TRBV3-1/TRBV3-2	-	TGTGCCAGCAGCCAAGAAATTAGCGGGGCATTAGATGAGCAGTTCTTC	CASSQEISGALDEQFF
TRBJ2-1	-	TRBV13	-	TGTGCCAGCAGCTTAAGGGGAAGAAGCTACAATGAGCAGTTCTTC	CASSLRGRSYNEQFF
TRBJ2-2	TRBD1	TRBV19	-	TGTGCCAGTAGGGGGGACAGGGAGAACACCGGGGAGCTGTTTTTT	CASRGDRENTGELFF
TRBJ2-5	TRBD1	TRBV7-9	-	TGTGCCAGCAGCTGGGTACAGGGGGGAAGAGAGACCCAGTACTTC	CASSWVQGGRETQYF
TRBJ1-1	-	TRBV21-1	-	TGTGCCAGCAGCACCACAGGGGGTGCGGGGACTGAAGCTTTCTTT	CASSTTGGAGTEAFF
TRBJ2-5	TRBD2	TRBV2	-	TGTGCCAGCAGTCATCGGACTAGCGGCTATACTGAGACCCAGTACTTC	CASSHRTSGYTETQYF
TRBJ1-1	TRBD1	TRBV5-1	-	TGCGCCACGGGGACAGGGAGATCGAACACTGAAGCTTTCTTT	CATGTGRSNTEAFF
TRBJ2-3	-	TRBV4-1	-	TGCGCCAGCAGCCATTCACCTGGGGGGGTGACAGGGGAGGGGTCAGATACGCAGTATTTT	CASSHSPGGVTGEGSDTQYF
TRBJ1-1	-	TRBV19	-	TGTGCCAGTAGTCCCCGGGGGAAAATGAACACTGAAGCTTTCTTT	CASSPRGKMNTEAFF
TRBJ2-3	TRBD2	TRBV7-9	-	TGTGCCAGCAGCTCGGCAGCGGGGGCTAGCACAGATACGCAGTATTTT	CASSSAAGASTDTQYF
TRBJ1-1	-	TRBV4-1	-	TGCGCCAGCAGCCAAGGTCCTATCGGGGACACTGAAGCTTTCTTT	CASSQGPIGDTEAFF
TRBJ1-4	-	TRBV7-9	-	TGTGCCAGCAGCCCGACCGGACAGATAAATGAAAAACTGTTTTTT	CASSPTGQINEKLFF
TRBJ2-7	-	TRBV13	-	TGTGCCAGCAGCTTTGACGGCAGGGGATCCTACGAGCAGTACTTC	CASSFDGRGSYEQYF
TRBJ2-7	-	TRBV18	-	TGTGCCAGCTCGCAGAGCCGTACAGGGAAGTTAGACGAGCAGTACTTC	CASSQSRTGKLDEQYF
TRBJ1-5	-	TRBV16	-	TGTGCCAGCAGCCAATCCGGGAATGGCAATCAGCCCCAGCATTTT	CASSQSGNGNQPQHF
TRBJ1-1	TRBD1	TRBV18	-	TGTGCCAGCTCAGCATCCCGGGACAGGGGGCAAGCTTTCTTT	CASSASRDRGQAFF
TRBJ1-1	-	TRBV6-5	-	TGTGCCAGCAGCCAGAGGTCGGGAAAGGATAAAGCTTTCTTT	CASSQRSGKDKAFF
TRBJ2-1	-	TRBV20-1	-	TGCAGTGCCCACAGGTACAATGAGCAGTTCTTC	CSAHRYNEQFF
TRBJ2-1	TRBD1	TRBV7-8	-	TGTGCCAGCAGCCGAGACAGGGGGTCCTACAATGAGCAGTTCTTC	CASSRDRGSYNEQFF
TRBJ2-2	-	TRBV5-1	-	TGCGCCAGCAGCCCCCCCAGTCTTGACAGGTCCGACGGGGAGCTGTTTTTT	CASSPPSLDRSDGELFF
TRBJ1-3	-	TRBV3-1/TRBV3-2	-	TGTGCCAGCAGCCAGGATACAGGGTTAGGAAACACCATATATTTT	CASSQDTGLGNTIYF
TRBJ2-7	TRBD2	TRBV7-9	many	TGTGCCAGCAGCTCGGGACTCGCGGGGGGGGCCCGGGGGTACGAGCAGTACTTC	CASSSGLAGGARGYEQYF
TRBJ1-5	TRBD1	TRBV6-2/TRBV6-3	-	TGTGCCAGCAGCCCTGGACAGGGGGTTCAGCCCCAGCATTTT	CASSPGQGVQPQHF
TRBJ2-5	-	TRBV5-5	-	TGTGCCAGCAGCTTGGCCCCAGGGCAGGGGGAGACCCAGTACTTC	CASSLAPGQGETQYF
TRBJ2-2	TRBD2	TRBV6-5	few	TGTGCCAGCAGTAGCGGGACTCAAGTGACCGGGGAGCTGTTTTTT	CASSSGTQVTGELFF
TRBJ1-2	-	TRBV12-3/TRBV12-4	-	TGTGCCAGTAAACGGGGTGGAGGCTACACCTTC	CASKRGGGYTF
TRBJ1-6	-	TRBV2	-	TGTGCCAGCAACGGGGAGGAAAGTTCACCCCTCCACTTT	CASNGEESSPLHF
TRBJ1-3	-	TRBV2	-	TGTGCCAGCAGTGAAGCCTTACAGGGTATCTCTGGAAACACCATATATTTT	CASSEALQGISGNTIYF
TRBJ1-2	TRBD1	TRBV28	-	TGTGCCAGCAGTTCCGGGACAGGGGGTTTAGGCAGCTATGGCTACACCTTC	CASSSGTGGLGSYGYTF
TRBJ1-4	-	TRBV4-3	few	TGCGCCAGCAGCCAAGAGACGGGGCAGGGGAGTGAAAAACTGTTTTTT	CASSQETGQGSEKLFF
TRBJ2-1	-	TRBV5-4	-	TGTGCCAGCAGCTTGGGGGGACTTCTCAATGAGCAGTTCTTC	CASSLGGLLNEQFF
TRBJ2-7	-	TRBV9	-	TGTGCCAGCAGCGCGGGCCGGGACACGGGATCCTACGAGCAGTACTTC	CASSAGRDTGSYEQYF
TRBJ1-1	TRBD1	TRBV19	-	TGTGCCAGTAGTATCAGGAGCGGACAGGGTCAAACTACTGAAGCTTTCTTT	CASSIRSGQGQTTEAFF
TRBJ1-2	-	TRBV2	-	TGTGCCAGCAGCCCAACAGTGATCATCAACTATGGCTACACCTTC	CASSPTVIINYGYTF
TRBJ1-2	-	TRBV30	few	TGTGCCTGGGAGACAGTCCCCTATGGCTACACCTTC	CAWETVPYGYTF
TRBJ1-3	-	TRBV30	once	TGTGCCTGGAGTGTGGGCGGGCACTCTGGAAACACCATATATTTT	CAWSVGGHSGNTIYF
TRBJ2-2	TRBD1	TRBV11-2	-	TGTGCCAGCAGCACAACTGGACAGGGTTCCGGGGAGCTGTTTTTT	CASSTTGQGSGELFF
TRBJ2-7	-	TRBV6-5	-	TGTGCCAGTAGGGGACATCTCTACGAGCAGTACTTC	CASRGHLYEQYF
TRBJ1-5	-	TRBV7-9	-	TGTGCCAGCAGCTACCCGGGGGTGACTCAGCCCCAGCATTTT	CASSYPGVTQPQHF
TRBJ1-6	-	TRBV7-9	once	TGTGCCAGCAGCTTGAGTTTGGAAAACCGGGCACCCCTCCACTTT	CASSLSLENRAPLHF
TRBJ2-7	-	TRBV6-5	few	TGTGCCAGCAGACGCGGACAGAGCTCCTACGAGCAGTACTTC	CASRRGQSSYEQYF